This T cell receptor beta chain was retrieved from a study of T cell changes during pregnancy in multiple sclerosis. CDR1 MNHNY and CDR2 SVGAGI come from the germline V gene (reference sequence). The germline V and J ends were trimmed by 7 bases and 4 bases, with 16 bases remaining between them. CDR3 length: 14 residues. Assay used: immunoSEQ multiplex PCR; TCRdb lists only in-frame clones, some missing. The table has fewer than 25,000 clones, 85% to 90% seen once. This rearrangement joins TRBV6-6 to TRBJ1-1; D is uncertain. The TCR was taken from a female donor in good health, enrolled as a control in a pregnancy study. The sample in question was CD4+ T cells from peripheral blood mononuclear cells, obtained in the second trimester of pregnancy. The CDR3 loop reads CASTEGLRGTEAFF. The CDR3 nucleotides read TGTGCCAGCACCGAGGGCCTCCGAGGCACTGAAGCTTTCTTT.